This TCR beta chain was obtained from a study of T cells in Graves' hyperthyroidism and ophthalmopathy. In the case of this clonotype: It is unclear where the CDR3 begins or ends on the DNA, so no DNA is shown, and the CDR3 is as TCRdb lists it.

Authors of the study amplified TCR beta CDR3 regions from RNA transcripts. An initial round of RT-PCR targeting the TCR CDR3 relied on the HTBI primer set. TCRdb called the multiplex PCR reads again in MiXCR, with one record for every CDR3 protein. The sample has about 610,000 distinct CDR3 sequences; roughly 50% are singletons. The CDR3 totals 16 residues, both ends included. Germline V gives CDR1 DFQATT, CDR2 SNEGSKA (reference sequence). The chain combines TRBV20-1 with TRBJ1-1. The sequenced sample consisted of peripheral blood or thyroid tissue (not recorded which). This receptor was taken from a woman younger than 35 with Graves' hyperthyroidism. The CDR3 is CCASSLRREGGMKAFF.